Listed here is a single T cell receptor beta chain. The antigen is undetermined. TCRdb's table, derived via immunoSEQ multiplex PCR, lists solely in-frame clones and lacks some. The repertoire includes more than 4,000 clones, 67% of them detected once, and 25% to 30% sits in the top ten. The CDR3 contains 15 residues. Germline V gene data show CDR1 as MNHNS and CDR2 as SASEGT. Trimming shortened V by 5 bases and J by 0 bases, and 11 bases separated the two germline ends. Specified time point: cycle 4 day 1 (C4D1), after 6 weeks of nivolumab. There was relapse after autologous stem cell transplantation in every patient, and there was variation in brentuximab vedotin exposure. This entry belongs to a study of PD-1 blockade in classical Hodgkin lymphoma. Study-wide findings and caveats: Complete responders' baseline diversity resembled that of newly diagnosed patients. According to reports, newly diagnosed patients had lower baseline TCR diversity than healthy donors, and relapsed/refractory patients had lower baseline TCR diversity still.

The receptor was isolated from a human donor with classical Hodgkin lymphoma. The V gene is TRBV6-1, the J gene TRBJ1-5; D remains unclear. The source was peripheral blood mononuclear cells (PBMCs), collected before the fourth cycle of nivolumab. CDR3: CASSLVATSNQPQHF. CDR3 nucleotides: TGTGCCAGCAGTTTGGTGGCTACTAGCAATCAGCCCCAGCATTTT.